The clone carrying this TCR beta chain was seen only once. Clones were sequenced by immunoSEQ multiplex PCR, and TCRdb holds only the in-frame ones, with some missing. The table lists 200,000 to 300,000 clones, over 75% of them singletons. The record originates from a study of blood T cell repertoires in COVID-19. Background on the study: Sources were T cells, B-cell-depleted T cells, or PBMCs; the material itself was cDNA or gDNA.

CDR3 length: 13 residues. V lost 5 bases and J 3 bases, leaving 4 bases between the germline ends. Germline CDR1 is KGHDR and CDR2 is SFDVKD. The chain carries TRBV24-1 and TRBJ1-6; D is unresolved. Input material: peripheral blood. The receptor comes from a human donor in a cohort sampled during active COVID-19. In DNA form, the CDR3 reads TGTGCCACCAGTGCCCGCTATAATTCACCCCTCCACTTT. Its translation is CATSARYNSPLHF.